This TCR beta chain was sequenced in a study of early T cells in non-severe SARS-CoV-2 infection. TCRdb used MiXCR to reprocess the 5' RACE reads, holding one entry per CDR3 protein. The repertoire consists of tens of thousands of distinct CDR3 sequences, with around 8% occurring once and the leading ten covering roughly an eighth. Trimming cost V 8 bases and J 3 bases; bases outside gene matches: 4. This CDR3 spans 13 amino acids. Germline CDR1 is LGHDT and CDR2 is YNNKEL (reference sequence). This sequence joins TRBV3-1 and TRBJ2-3, with 8 bases identical to TRBD1. This TCR was sampled from an adult who was a healthcare worker with PCR-confirmed SARS-CoV-2 infection or an uninfected control (not recorded which). The specimen was whole blood, collected at baseline. This chain's CDR3 is CASCRQGTDTQYF. The CDR3 DNA follows: TGTGCCAGCTGCCGACAGGGGACAGATACGCAGTATTTT.